These T cell receptor beta chains were read from a single sample in a study of tumor-infiltrating lymphocytes in localized non-small cell lung cancer. Clones were read by immunoSEQ multiplex PCR, and TCRdb kept only the in-frame ones, dropping some. The sample has about 14,000 clones, about 70% seen once; the top ten hold around an eighth. The sample comprised uninvolved lung tissue not adjacent to the tumor. The receptors were sampled from a human donor with non-small cell lung cancer. Each CDR3 is given with its conserved first and last residue. A D gene is named only where the DNA matches it firmly. Where a row states a size, it is once, few, many or the class of an expanded clone; other rows omit it.

TGTGCCAGCAGCCTCCGGACAGGGGGCGAGACCCAGTACTTC,CASSLRTGGETQYF,TRBV14,NA,TRBD1,TRBJ2-5
TGTGCCAGCAGGACTAGCGTCTATGGCTACACCTTC,CASRTSVYGYTF,TRBV6-5,large,NA,TRBJ1-2
TGTGCCTGGAGTGTACGAGGGGTCTCTGGAAACACCATATATTTT,CAWSVRGVSGNTIYF,TRBV30,NA,NA,TRBJ1-3
TGTGCCAGCAGCGTTGGGGTAAGCTCTGGAAACACCATATATTTT,CASSVGVSSGNTIYF,TRBV9,NA,NA,TRBJ1-3
TGCGCCAGCCTTAGTGCGGGGAACACTGAAGCTTTCTTT,CASLSAGNTEAFF,TRBV10-2,NA,NA,TRBJ1-1
TGTGCCAGCAGGGGACAGGGCGGCAATCAGCCCCAGCATTTT,CASRGQGGNQPQHF,TRBV27,NA,TRBD1,TRBJ1-5
TGTGCCAGCAGCTTAGGCAGGGGGAACGAGCAGTACTTC,CASSLGRGNEQYF,TRBV7-2,NA,TRBD1,TRBJ2-7
TGTGCCAGCAGCTTAGCGGGGGTCAGTACCAATGAGCAGTTCTTC,CASSLAGVSTNEQFF,TRBV11-3,NA,NA,TRBJ2-1
TGTGCCAGCAGCCTCGGGGCAGACAATCAGCCCCAGCATTTT,CASSLGADNQPQHF,TRBV9,medium-sized,NA,TRBJ1-5
TGCGCCAGCAGCCCCACCGGGACAGGGGGCCAACCTAATTCACCCCTCCACTTT,CASSPTGTGGQPNSPLHF,TRBV5-1,NA,TRBD1,TRBJ1-6
TGTGCCAGCAGTTTAATTCTAGCGGGGGACTACGAGCAGTACTTC,CASSLILAGDYEQYF,TRBV27,once,TRBD2,TRBJ2-7
TGTGCCAGCGCCCCGGGACAGGGGGACGGAACTAATGAAAAACTGTTTTTT,CASAPGQGDGTNEKLFF,TRBV5-7,NA,TRBD1,TRBJ1-4
TGTGCCTGGAGTGTAGGGAGCGGGAACTACAATGAGCAGTTCTTC,CAWSVGSGNYNEQFF,TRBV30,few,TRBD2,TRBJ2-1
TGCAGCTCCATAGGGCTGTCCTCCTACAATGAGCAGTTCTTC,CSSIGLSSYNEQFF,TRBV29-1,NA,NA,TRBJ2-1
TGTGCCAGTAGTTCCCTTGATAGCGGCATTATTCCAGAGACCCAGTACTTC,CASSSLDSGIIPETQYF,TRBV19,NA,NA,TRBJ2-5
TGCGCCAGCAGCTCCCTTCGCGGCAGCAATGAGCAGTTCTTC,CASSSLRGSNEQFF,TRBV5-1,once,NA,TRBJ2-1
TGCGCCAGCAGCGGGGGACAGGGGATAGGAAACACCATATATTTT,CASSGGQGIGNTIYF,TRBV5-1,once,TRBD1,TRBJ1-3
TGTGCCAGCGGATCCGACAGGTCCTACAATGAGCAGTTCTTC,CASGSDRSYNEQFF,TRBV2,NA,NA,TRBJ2-1
TGTGCCAGCAGTAAGGACCCAGGGCGTCTGGAGACCCAGTACTTC,CASSKDPGRLETQYF,TRBV27,NA,NA,TRBJ2-5
TGTGCCAGCAGCTCCCCTGGACAGCTTCTTTACACTGAAGCTTTCTTT,CASSSPGQLLYTEAFF,TRBV7-6,NA,NA,TRBJ1-1
TGTGCCAGCAGCTTAATGTCCTCCACAGATACGCAGTATTTT,CASSLMSSTDTQYF,TRBV7-8,NA,NA,TRBJ2-3
TGTGCCAGCAGCTTAGTTTCGGGGTATTATGGCTACACCTTC,CASSLVSGYYGYTF,TRBV7-9,NA,NA,TRBJ1-2
TGTGCCAGCAGCCCCGGACAGGGGACAGATACGCAGTATTTT,CASSPGQGTDTQYF,TRBV7-2,NA,TRBD1,TRBJ2-3
TGCAGCGTTGAGAGGGGCAATGAGCAGTTCTTC,CSVERGNEQFF,TRBV29-1,NA,NA,TRBJ2-1
TGTGCCAGCAGCTCCCGACCCTCTGGAAACACCATATATTTT,CASSSRPSGNTIYF,TRBV5-5,NA,NA,TRBJ1-3
TGTGCCAGCAGTTTAACCCGAGAGGGACCACCCCTCCACTTT,CASSLTREGPPLHF,TRBV28,medium-sized,NA,TRBJ1-6
TGCGCCAGCAGCCAAGATCTGAGAGCGAACACCGGGGAGCTGTTTTTT,CASSQDLRANTGELFF,TRBV4-3,few,NA,TRBJ2-2
TGTGCCAGCAGCCCGGGCGTCGGTGGGGCCAACGTCCTGACTTTC,CASSPGVGGANVLTF,TRBV6-6,NA,NA,TRBJ2-6
TGCGCCAGCAGCCCCGGGACAGGGAGAAGCGAGCAGTACTTC,CASSPGTGRSEQYF,TRBV5-1,NA,TRBD1,TRBJ2-7
TGTGCCTGGAGTGAGGACGGTGCCTACGAGCAGTACTTC,CAWSEDGAYEQYF,TRBV30,few,NA,TRBJ2-7
TGTGCCTGGAGTGTCCGTGCCGATGAGCAGTTCTTC,CAWSVRADEQFF,TRBV30,NA,NA,TRBJ2-1
TGTGCCAGCACGGCGGGACAGGGGATCTACGAGCAGTACTTC,CASTAGQGIYEQYF,TRBV28,NA,TRBD1,TRBJ2-7
TGTGCCAGCAGCTCAAAGACTAGCGGATTCTCCTACGAGCAGTACTTC,CASSSKTSGFSYEQYF,TRBV7-8,NA,TRBD2,TRBJ2-7
TGTGCCAGCAGTTACTCACAAGGGGCCTTTGGTGAGCAGTTCTTC,CASSYSQGAFGEQFF,TRBV6-5,once,NA,TRBJ2-1
TGTGCCAGCAGCCCCCTGACACCGGATAATTCACCCCTCCACTTT,CASSPLTPDNSPLHF,TRBV5-6,NA,NA,TRBJ1-6
TGCAGTGCTAGCCCCCTGAAGCAGTACTTC,CSASPLKQYF,TRBV20-1,NA,NA,TRBJ2-7
TGTGCCAGCAGTCCCATGGCGGGGATTTCACCCCTCCACTTT,CASSPMAGISPLHF,TRBV28,few,NA,TRBJ1-6
TGTGCCACCAGCGGAGGTCGCGGGGACCAGCCCCAGCATTTT,CATSGGRGDQPQHF,TRBV15,few,NA,TRBJ1-5
TGTGCCAGCAGGGAATCCCTGGGTGGCTACACCTTC,CASRESLGGYTF,TRBV5-6,NA,NA,TRBJ1-2
TGTGCCAGCAGCTCCACTTGGGGCCAAGAGACCCAGTACTTC,CASSSTWGQETQYF,TRBV11-3,few,NA,TRBJ2-5
TGTGCCAGCAGTGAAACCCGGACCTCCGAAGGCACAGATACGCAGTATTTT,CASSETRTSEGTDTQYF,TRBV2,NA,NA,TRBJ2-3
TGCGCCAGCAGCAGGACTAGCGGGAGCATGAATGAGCAGTTCTTC,CASSRTSGSMNEQFF,TRBV5-1,NA,TRBD2,TRBJ2-1
TGTGCCAGCAGCTTCCGTCCCCTTAGGACGAACACAGATACGCAGTATTTT,CASSFRPLRTNTDTQYF,TRBV7-9,NA,NA,TRBJ2-3
TGTGCCAGCAGCTTCCCAGGATCCTCCTACGAGCAGTACTTC,CASSFPGSSYEQYF,TRBV5-6,once,NA,TRBJ2-7
TGTGCCAGCAGTCCTCCGGGCGTAATCACTGAAGCTTTCTTT,CASSPPGVITEAFF,TRBV28,NA,NA,TRBJ1-1
TGTGCCAGTAGTATACAGAGAGGGGAAAAACTGTTTTTT,CASSIQRGEKLFF,TRBV19,NA,NA,TRBJ1-4
TGTGCCAGTAGTCGGAGCAGGGGGTCCTACGAGCAGTACTTC,CASSRSRGSYEQYF,TRBV19,once,TRBD1,TRBJ2-7
TGTGCCAGCAGTTACGTTCTCGGACAGGGGTCCTACGAGCAGTACTTC,CASSYVLGQGSYEQYF,TRBV6-6,NA,TRBD1,TRBJ2-7
TGTGCCAGCAGCCGCCAGGGACTTTCCACAGATACGCAGTATTTT,CASSRQGLSTDTQYF,TRBV5-4,NA,NA,TRBJ2-3
TGTGCCAGCAGCGCGGGACCACAGGGCTACGAGCAGTACTTC,CASSAGPQGYEQYF,TRBV5-4,NA,NA,TRBJ2-7
TGTGCCAGCAGGAGGCCCCAAGGCGGCTACACCTTC,CASRRPQGGYTF,TRBV6-1,NA,NA,TRBJ1-2
TGCGCCAGCAGCTTGGAATTGGGGTCAGATACGCAGTATTTT,CASSLELGSDTQYF,TRBV5-1,NA,NA,TRBJ2-3
TGTGCCAGCAGCTTGGGTTTCAGAGAGACCCAGTACTTC,CASSLGFRETQYF,TRBV7-2,NA,NA,TRBJ2-5
TGTGCCAGCAGTCCTAGCGCAGATACGCAGTATTTT,CASSPSADTQYF,TRBV6-6,NA,NA,TRBJ2-3
TGTGCCAGCAGCCAGGTCAGCCGGGGAGATACGCAGTATTTT,CASSQVSRGDTQYF,TRBV7-2,NA,NA,TRBJ2-3
TGTGCCAGCAGCCTTAGCGGGAACTCCTACGAGCAGTACTTC,CASSLSGNSYEQYF,TRBV11-2,few,TRBD2,TRBJ2-7
TGCGCCAGCAGCTTAAGGGTAAACACTGAAGCTTTCTTT,CASSLRVNTEAFF,TRBV5-1,few,NA,TRBJ1-1
TGTGCCAGCAGTTACGGGACAACAGCTTTCTTT,CASSYGTTAFF,TRBV6-5,NA,NA,TRBJ1-1
TGTGCCAGTAGTATTTCGGTCTATGGCTACACCTTC,CASSISVYGYTF,TRBV19,NA,NA,TRBJ1-2